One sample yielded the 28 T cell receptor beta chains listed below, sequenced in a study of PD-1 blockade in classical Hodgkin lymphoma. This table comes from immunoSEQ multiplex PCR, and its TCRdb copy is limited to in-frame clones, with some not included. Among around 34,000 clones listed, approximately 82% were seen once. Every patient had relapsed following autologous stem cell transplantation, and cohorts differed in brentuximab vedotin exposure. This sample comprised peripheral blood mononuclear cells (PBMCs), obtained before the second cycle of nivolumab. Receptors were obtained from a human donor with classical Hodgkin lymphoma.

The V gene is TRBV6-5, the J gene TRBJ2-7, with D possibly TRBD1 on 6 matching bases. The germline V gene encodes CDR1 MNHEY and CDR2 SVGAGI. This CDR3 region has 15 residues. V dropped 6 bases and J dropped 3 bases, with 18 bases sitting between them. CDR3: CASSQGHPADYEQYF. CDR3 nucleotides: TGTGCCAGCAGCCAGGGACATCCGGCAGACTACGAGCAGTACTTC.

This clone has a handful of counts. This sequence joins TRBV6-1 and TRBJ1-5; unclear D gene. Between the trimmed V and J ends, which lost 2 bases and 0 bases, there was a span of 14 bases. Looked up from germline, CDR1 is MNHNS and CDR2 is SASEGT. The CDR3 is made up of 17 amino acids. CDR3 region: CASSEKADSYSNQPQHF. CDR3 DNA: TGTGCCAGCAGTGAAAAGGCAGACTCCTATAGCAATCAGCCCCAGCATTTT.

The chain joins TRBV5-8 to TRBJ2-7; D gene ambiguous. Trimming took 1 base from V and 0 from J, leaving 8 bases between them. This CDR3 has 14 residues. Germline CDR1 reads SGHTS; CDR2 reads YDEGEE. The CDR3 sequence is CASSLIAVSYEQYF. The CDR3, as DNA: TGTGCCAGCAGCTTGATAGCAGTCTCCTACGAGCAGTACTTC.

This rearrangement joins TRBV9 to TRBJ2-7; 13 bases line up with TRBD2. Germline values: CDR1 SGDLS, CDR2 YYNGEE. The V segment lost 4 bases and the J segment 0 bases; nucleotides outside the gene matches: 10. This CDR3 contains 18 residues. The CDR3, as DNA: TGTGCCAGCAGCTCTCGACTAGCGGGGGGCCAAAGCTCCTACGAGCAGTACTTC. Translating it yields CASSSRLAGGQSSYEQYF.

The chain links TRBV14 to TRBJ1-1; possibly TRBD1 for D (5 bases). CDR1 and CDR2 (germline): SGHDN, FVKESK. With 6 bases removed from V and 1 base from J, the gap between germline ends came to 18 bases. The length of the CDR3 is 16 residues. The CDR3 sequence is CASSPVGRGRNTEAFF. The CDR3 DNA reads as TGTGCCAGCAGTCCCGTAGGACGGGGACGGAACACTGAAGCTTTCTTT.

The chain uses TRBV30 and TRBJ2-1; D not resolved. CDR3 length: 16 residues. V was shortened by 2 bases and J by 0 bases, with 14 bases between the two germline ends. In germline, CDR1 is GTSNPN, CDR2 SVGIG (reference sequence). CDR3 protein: CAWSPWTLSSYNEQFF. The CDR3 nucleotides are TGTGCCTGGAGTCCCTGGACCCTCAGCTCCTACAATGAGCAGTTCTTC.

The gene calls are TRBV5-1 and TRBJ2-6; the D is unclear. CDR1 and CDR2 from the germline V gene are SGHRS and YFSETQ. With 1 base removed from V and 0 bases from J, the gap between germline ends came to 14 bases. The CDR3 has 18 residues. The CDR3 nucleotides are TGCGCCAGCAGCTTGTTGGCGAGTATCAGCTCTGGGGCCAACGTCCTGACTTTC. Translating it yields CASSLLASISSGANVLTF.

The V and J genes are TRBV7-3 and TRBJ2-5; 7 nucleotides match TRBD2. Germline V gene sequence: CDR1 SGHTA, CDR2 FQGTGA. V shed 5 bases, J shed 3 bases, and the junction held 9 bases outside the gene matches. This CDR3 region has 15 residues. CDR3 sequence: CASSIWAGVKETQYF. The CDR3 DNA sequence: TGTGCCAGCAGCATTTGGGCGGGGGTTAAAGAGACCCAGTACTTC.

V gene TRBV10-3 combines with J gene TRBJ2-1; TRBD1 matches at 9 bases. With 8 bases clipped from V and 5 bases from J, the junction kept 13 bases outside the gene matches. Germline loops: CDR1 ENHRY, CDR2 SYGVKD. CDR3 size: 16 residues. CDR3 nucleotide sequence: TGTGCCATCGGGGGGGACAGGGCGTTAGAGGACAATGAGCAGTTCTTC. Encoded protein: CAIGGDRALEDNEQFF.

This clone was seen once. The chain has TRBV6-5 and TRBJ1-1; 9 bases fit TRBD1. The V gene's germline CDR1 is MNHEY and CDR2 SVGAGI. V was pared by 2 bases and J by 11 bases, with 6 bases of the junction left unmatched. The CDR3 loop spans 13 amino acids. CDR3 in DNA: TGTGCCAGCAGTTACCCAGGGACAGGGAAGGCTTTCTTT. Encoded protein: CASSYPGTGKAFF.

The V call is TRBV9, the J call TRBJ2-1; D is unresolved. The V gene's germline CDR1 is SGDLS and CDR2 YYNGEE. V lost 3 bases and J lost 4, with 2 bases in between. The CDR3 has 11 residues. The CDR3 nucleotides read TGTGCCAGCAGCGGATACAATGAGCAGTTCTTC. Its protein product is CASSGYNEQFF. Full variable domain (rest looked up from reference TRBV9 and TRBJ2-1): DSGVTQTPKHLITATGQRVTLRCSPRSGDLSVYWYQQSLDQGLQFLIQYYNGEERAKGNILERFSAQQFPDLHSELNLSSLELGDSALYFCASSGYNEQFFGPGTRLTVL.

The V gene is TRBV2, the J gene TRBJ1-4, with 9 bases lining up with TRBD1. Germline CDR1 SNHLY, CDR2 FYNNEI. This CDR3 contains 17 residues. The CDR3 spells CAGAPGQGNSGNEKLFF. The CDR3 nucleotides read TGTGCTGGCGCCCCGGGACAGGGAAATTCCGGTAATGAAAAACTGTTTTTT.

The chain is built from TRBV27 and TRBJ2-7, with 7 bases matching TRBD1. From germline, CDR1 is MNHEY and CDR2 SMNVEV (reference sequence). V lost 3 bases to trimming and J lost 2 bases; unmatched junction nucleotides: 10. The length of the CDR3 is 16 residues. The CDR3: CASSLTRTGSPYEQYF. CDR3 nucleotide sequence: TGTGCCAGCAGTTTGACAAGGACAGGTTCCCCCTACGAGCAGTACTTC.

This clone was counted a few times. CDR3: CAWSRGDREGTEAFF. The CDR3 DNA follows: TGTGCCTGGAGTCGCGGGGACAGGGAGGGCACTGAAGCTTTCTTT. The chain joins TRBV30 to TRBJ1-1; 9 nucleotides align to TRBD1. Germline V gene sequence: CDR1 GTSNPN, CDR2 SVGIG (reference sequence). The CDR3 is 15 amino acids. The V gene end was trimmed by 2 bases and the J gene end by 4 bases; junction bases not matched to a gene: 8.

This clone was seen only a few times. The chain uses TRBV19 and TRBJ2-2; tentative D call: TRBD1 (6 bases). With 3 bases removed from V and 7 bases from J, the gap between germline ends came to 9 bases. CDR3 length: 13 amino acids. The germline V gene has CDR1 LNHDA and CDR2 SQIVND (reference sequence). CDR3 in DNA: TGTGCCAGTAGTATCATGGACAGCGGGGAGCTGTTTTTT. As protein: CASSIMDSGELFF.

The CDR3 is CSVETPTGGRYEQYF. The CDR3 DNA reads TGCAGCGTTGAAACGCCGACAGGGGGACGGTACGAGCAGTACTTC. The chain links TRBV29-1 to TRBJ2-7; 9 bases match TRBD1. J lost 4 bases, V lost 2 bases, and 9 bases had no gene match. CDR1 and CDR2 (germline): SQVTM, ANQGSEA. The length of the CDR3 is 15 residues.

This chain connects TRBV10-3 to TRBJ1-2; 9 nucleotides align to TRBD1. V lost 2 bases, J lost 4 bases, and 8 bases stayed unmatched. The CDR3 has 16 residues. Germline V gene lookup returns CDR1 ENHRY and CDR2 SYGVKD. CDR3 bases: TGTGCCATCAGTGAGCCAGCGACAGGGGGGTTCTATGGCTACACCTTC. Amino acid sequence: CAISEPATGGFYGYTF.

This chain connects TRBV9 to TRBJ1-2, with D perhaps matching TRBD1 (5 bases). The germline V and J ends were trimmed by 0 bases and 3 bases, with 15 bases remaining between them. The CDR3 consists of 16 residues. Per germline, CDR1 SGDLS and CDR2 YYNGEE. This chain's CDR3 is CASSVAGLEGDYGYTF. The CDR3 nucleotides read TGTGCCAGCAGCGTAGCTGGGCTTGAAGGGGACTATGGCTACACCTTC.

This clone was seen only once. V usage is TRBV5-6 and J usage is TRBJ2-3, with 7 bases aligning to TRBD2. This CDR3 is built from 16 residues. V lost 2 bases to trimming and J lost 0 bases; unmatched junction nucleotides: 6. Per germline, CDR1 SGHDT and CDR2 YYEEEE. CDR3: CASSFRTGGSTDTQYF. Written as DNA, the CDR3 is TGTGCCAGCAGCTTCCGAACGGGGGGTAGCACAGATACGCAGTATTTT.

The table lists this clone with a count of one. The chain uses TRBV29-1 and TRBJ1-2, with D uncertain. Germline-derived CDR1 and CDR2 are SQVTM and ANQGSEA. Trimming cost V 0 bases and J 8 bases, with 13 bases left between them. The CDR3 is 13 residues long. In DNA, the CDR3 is TGCAGCGTTGAAGATCTTCAAGGTCGGGGCTACACCTTC. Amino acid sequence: CSVEDLQGRGYTF.

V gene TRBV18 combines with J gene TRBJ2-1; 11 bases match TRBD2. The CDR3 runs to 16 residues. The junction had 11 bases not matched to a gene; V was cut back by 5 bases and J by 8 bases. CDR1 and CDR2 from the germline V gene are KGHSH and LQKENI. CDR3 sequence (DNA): TGTGCCAGCTCAGCCTTTAGCGGGGGGGCCAGGGATGAGCAGTTCTTC. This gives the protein CASSAFSGGARDEQFF.

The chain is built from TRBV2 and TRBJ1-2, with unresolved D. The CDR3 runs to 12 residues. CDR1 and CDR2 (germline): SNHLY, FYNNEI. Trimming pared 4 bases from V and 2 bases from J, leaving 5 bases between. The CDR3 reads CASSAENYGYTF. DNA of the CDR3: TGTGCCAGCAGTGCGGAAAACTATGGCTACACCTTC.

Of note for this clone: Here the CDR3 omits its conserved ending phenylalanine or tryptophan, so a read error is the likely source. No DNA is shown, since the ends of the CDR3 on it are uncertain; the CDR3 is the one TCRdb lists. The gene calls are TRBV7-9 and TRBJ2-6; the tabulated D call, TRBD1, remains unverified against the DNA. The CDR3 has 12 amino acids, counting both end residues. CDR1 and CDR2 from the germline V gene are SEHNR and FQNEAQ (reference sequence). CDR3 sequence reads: CASTRVPKGAQG.

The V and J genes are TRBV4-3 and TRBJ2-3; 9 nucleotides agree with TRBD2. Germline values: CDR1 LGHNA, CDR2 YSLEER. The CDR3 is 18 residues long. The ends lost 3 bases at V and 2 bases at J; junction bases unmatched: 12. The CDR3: CASSHGLASGAITDTQYF. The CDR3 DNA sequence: TGCGCCAGCAGCCACGGACTAGCGAGCGGGGCGATCACAGATACGCAGTATTTT.

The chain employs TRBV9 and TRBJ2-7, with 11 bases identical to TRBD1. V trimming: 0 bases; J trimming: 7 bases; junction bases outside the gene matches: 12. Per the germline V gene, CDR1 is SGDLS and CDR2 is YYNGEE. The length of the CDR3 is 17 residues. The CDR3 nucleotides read TGTGCCAGCAGCGTAGCCGTGCGCGGACAGGGGGCCGGGGAGCAGTACTTC. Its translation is CASSVAVRGQGAGEQYF.

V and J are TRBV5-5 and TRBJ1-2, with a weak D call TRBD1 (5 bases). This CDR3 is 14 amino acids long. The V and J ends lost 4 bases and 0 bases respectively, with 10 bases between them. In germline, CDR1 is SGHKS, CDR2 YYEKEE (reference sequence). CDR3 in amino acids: CASSEWGANYGYTF. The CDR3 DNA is TGTGCCAGCAGCGAGTGGGGCGCTAACTATGGCTACACCTTC.

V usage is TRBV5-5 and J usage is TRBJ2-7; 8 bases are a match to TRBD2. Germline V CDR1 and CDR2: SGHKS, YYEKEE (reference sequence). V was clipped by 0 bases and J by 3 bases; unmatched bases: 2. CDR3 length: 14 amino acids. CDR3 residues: CASSLDGGVYEQYF. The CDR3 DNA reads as TGTGCCAGCAGCTTGGACGGGGGGGTCTACGAGCAGTACTTC.

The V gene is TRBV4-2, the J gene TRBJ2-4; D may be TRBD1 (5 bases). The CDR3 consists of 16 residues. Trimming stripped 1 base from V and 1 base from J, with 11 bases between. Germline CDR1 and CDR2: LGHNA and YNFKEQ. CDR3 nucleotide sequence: TGTGCCAGCAGCCAAGCTACAGGATACGCCAAAAACATTCAGTACTTC. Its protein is CASSQATGYAKNIQYF.